This is a list of T cell receptor beta chains from one sample in a study of blood T cell repertoires in COVID-19. The table came from immunoSEQ multiplex PCR; TCRdb's copy has only in-frame clones and leaves some out. The data hold fewer than 350,000 clones, with roughly 86% observed a single time. The material sequenced was peripheral blood. These receptors were taken from a woman in her 50s who had recovered from COVID-19. Both conserved end residues are part of each CDR3. D genes are given only for firm matches. The size of a clone is reported for some rows only, either as once, few or many, or as a class for expanded clones.

J | D | V | size | DNA | CDR3
TRBJ2-2 | . | TRBV6-5 | . | TGTGCCAGCAGTTACTCGCGCAGGCCCACCGGGGAGCTGTTTTTT | CASSYSRRPTGELFF
TRBJ2-3 | TRBD2 | TRBV5-4 | . | TGTGCCAGCAGCTTGTATATGAGCGGGAGGGGATCAGATACGCAGTATTTT | CASSLYMSGRGSDTQYF
TRBJ1-1 | . | TRBV7-9 | . | TGTGCCAGCACCATCGGAGACCCGAGGAACACTGAAGCTTTCTTT | CASTIGDPRNTEAFF
TRBJ2-3 | . | TRBV11-3 | . | TGTGCCAGCAGCCGGACCGGACTGGGTGGTACGCAGTATTTT | CASSRTGLGGTQYF
TRBJ2-1 | TRBD2 | TRBV7-9 | . | TGTGCCAGCAGCTTAGCGCTAGCGGGCCTTTACAATGAGCAGTTCTTC | CASSLALAGLYNEQFF
TRBJ1-4 | TRBD1 | TRBV10-1 | . | TGCGCCAGCAGTGATTCCGGGACAGCGAATGAAAAACTGTTTTTT | CASSDSGTANEKLFF
TRBJ2-2 | . | TRBV28 | once | TGTGCCAGCAGCCAAACAGGGAGACTTAACACCGGGGAGCTGTTTTTT | CASSQTGRLNTGELFF
TRBJ1-5 | . | TRBV6-1 | few | TGTGCCAGCAGTGAAACCCGGGACATAAACCAGCCCCAGCATTTT | CASSETRDINQPQHF
TRBJ1-5 | . | TRBV6-6 | . | TGTGCCAGCAGTCCCAGAACGGGAGGGATCGGCAATCAGCCCCAGCATTTT | CASSPRTGGIGNQPQHF
TRBJ2-1 | TRBD2 | TRBV5-4 | . | TGTGCCAGCACTAATGGGGCTAGCGGGAGATCCCCCTACAATGAGCAGTTCTTC | CASTNGASGRSPYNEQFF
TRBJ1-4 | . | TRBV6-5 | . | TGTGCCAGTCACGTCTGGGTGCGGGAAAAACTGTTTTTT | CASHVWVREKLFF
TRBJ1-2 | TRBD1 | TRBV7-9 | . | TGTGCCAGCAGCTCCCGGGACAGGGGGCTCGGCTACACCTTC | CASSSRDRGLGYTF
TRBJ2-6 | . | TRBV18 | . | TGTGCCAGCTCACCACCGGGACTCTCTGGGGCCAACGTCCTGACTTTC | CASSPPGLSGANVLTF
TRBJ2-5 | TRBD2 | TRBV27 | . | TGTGCCAGCAGAGCCGATCTGACTAGCAGCCAAGAGACCCAGTACTTC | CASRADLTSSQETQYF
TRBJ2-2 | . | TRBV18 | . | TGTGCCAGCTCACCCAGGACCGGGGAGCTGTTTTTT | CASSPRTGELFF
TRBJ2-7 | . | TRBV16 | once | TGTGCCAGCAGCACAGAGTCCTACGAGCAGTACTTC | CASSTESYEQYF
TRBJ2-5 | TRBD1 | TRBV28 | . | TGTGCCAGCACCAGGACAGGGACGGGACAAGAGACCCAGTACTTC | CASTRTGTGQETQYF
TRBJ2-5 | TRBD1 | TRBV6-5 | . | TGTGCCAGCAGTTACAGTTTGACAGGGACAAGAGAGACCCAGTACTTC | CASSYSLTGTRETQYF
TRBJ2-7 | TRBD2 | TRBV6-6 | . | TGTGCCAGCAGTTACCAGCGGGGTCCTTCCTACGAGCAGTACTTC | CASSYQRGPSYEQYF
TRBJ2-2 | TRBD2 | TRBV6-1 | . | TGTGCCAGCAACCAGGGACTAGCGGTCGGGGAGCTGTTTTTT | CASNQGLAVGELFF
TRBJ2-7 | TRBD1 | TRBV29-1 | . | TGCAGCGTTGAAGAATGGGGACAGAACTCCTACGAGCAGTACTTC | CSVEEWGQNSYEQYF
TRBJ2-7 | . | TRBV2 | once | TGTGCCAGCCGGGTGGCCTACGAGCAGTACTTC | CASRVAYEQYF
TRBJ1-6 | . | TRBV2 | . | TGTGCCAGTGAATACCCCGGGACTGGTAATTCACCCCTCCACTTT | CASEYPGTGNSPLHF
TRBJ2-1 | TRBD2 | TRBV6-1 | . | TGTGCCAGCAGTGAATGGTCGGTCCGAGGTGTCGGCGGGAGAAGCTCCTACAATGAGCAGTTCTTC | CASSEWSVRGVGGRSSYNEQFF
TRBJ2-7 | TRBD2 | TRBV4-1 | . | TGCGCCAGCAGCCAAACTAGCGGGAGGCTCGTGGATGAGCAGTACTTC | CASSQTSGRLVDEQYF
TRBJ1-6 | TRBD1 | TRBV4-3 | . | TGCGCCAGCAGCCAAGTCCTCGGACAGGTTCAATCACCCCTCCACTTT | CASSQVLGQVQSPLHF
TRBJ1-2 | TRBD1 | TRBV5-1 | . | TGCGCCAGCAGCTTGGGGACTGGACAGGGTGGCTACACCTTC | CASSLGTGQGGYTF
TRBJ1-1 | . | TRBV29-1 | . | TGCAGCGTTCGTCAGGGGTCCCCTGGCACTGAAGCTTTCTTT | CSVRQGSPGTEAFF
TRBJ2-5 | . | TRBV24-1 | . | TGTGCCACCAGTGATGGACTAACCCAAGAGACCCAGTACTTC | CATSDGLTQETQYF
TRBJ2-2 | TRBD2 | TRBV7-2 | . | TGTGCCAGCAGCTTAGGGCTAGCGGGAGTATCCGGGGAGCTGTTTTTT | CASSLGLAGVSGELFF
TRBJ1-1 | . | TRBV21-1 | . | TGTGCCAGCAGCAAAGCGCTCAGGGGTGAGGACACTGAAGCTTTCTTT | CASSKALRGEDTEAFF
TRBJ1-2 | . | TRBV4-3 | . | TGCGCCAGCAGCCAAGATAACGCAGGGGTCTTCTATGGCTACACCTTC | CASSQDNAGVFYGYTF
TRBJ2-7 | . | TRBV25-1 | . | TGTGCCAGCAGTGATTCAGGCAGGGACGAGCAGTACTTC | CASSDSGRDEQYF
TRBJ1-1 | TRBD1 | TRBV11-1 | . | TGTGCCAGCAGTCCACAGGGGTTCACTGAAGCTTTCTTT | CASSPQGFTEAFF
TRBJ2-1 | . | TRBV6-5 | . | TGTGCCAGCCGAACAGGGATTATTTCCTACAATGAGCAGTTCTTC | CASRTGIISYNEQFF
TRBJ2-5 | TRBD2 | TRBV5-1 | . | TGCGCCAGCAGCTTGGATCTAGCGGGTTACCAAGAGACCCAGTACTTC | CASSLDLAGYQETQYF
TRBJ1-1 | . | TRBV10-3 | . | TGTGCCATCAGTGAGTCACGGGGGGGGATAACCGCTGAAGCTTTCTTT | CAISESRGGITAEAFF
TRBJ1-1 | . | TRBV5-5 | once | TGTGCCAGCAGCTTAGGTAATCACGAGCGGACTGAAGCTTTCTTT | CASSLGNHERTEAFF
TRBJ2-2 | TRBD1 | TRBV7-9 | once | TGTGCCAGCAGCTTAACACCCGGACAGGGGCCCGGGGAGCTGTTTTTT | CASSLTPGQGPGELFF
TRBJ1-5 | . | TRBV4-3 | . | TGCGCCAGCAGCCAGACTCCAGGGACAAGGAGGCCCCAGCATTTT | CASSQTPGTRRPQHF